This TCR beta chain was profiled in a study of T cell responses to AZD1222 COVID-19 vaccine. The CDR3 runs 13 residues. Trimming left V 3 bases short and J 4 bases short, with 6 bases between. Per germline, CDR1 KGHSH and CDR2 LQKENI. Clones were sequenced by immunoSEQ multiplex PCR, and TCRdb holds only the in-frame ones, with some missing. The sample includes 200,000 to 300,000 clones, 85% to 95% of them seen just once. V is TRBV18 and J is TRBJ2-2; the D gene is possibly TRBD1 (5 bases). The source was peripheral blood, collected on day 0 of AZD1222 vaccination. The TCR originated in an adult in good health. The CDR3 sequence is CASSPTATGELFF. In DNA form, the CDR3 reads TGTGCCAGCTCACCGACAGCCACCGGGGAGCTGTTTTTT.